The 3 T cell receptor beta chains in this list originate from one sample, sequenced in a study of cytomegalovirus exposure and HLA in healthy donors. Method: immunoSEQ multiplex PCR; TCRdb's copy keeps in-frame clones and lacks some. The sample gives hundreds of thousands of clones, 83% of which show up once; about 6% is in the top ten. Sequencing was performed on PBMCs. Receptors were obtained from a woman between 18 and 29 years old in good health and CMV-seronegative.

This clone was seen more than once but under ten times. The genes are TRBV27 and TRBJ1-1; a possible D gene is TRBD1 (6 bases). V lost 2 bases and J lost 8, with 18 bases in between. In germline, CDR1 is MNHEY, CDR2 SMNVEV (reference sequence). CDR3 size: 15 residues. CDR3 protein: CASSLGLGGIGEAFF. CDR3 nucleotide sequence: TGTGCCAGCAGTTTAGGGTTGGGGGGCATAGGGGAAGCTTTCTTT.

The gene calls are TRBV19 and TRBJ2-5; D tentatively reads TRBD1 or TRBD2 (5 bases each). Germline lookup yields CDR1 LNHDA and CDR2 SQIVND (reference sequence). This CDR3 has 15 amino acids. V lost 2 bases and J 2 bases, leaving 12 bases between the germline ends. CDR3 loop: CASSIRRAGQETQYF. The CDR3 DNA is TGTGCCAGTAGTATACGGCGGGCAGGGCAAGAGACCCAGTACTTC.

The J gene is TRBJ2-2, the V gene TRBV21-1; the DNA was not used to check the table's D call, TRBD2. TRBV21-1 is annotated as a pseudogene. This CDR3 contains 14 residues. CDR3 sequence: CAKQKRAETGELFF. The CDR3 coding sequence is TGTGCCAAGCAAAAGCGAGCCGAGACCGGGGAGCTGTTTTTT.